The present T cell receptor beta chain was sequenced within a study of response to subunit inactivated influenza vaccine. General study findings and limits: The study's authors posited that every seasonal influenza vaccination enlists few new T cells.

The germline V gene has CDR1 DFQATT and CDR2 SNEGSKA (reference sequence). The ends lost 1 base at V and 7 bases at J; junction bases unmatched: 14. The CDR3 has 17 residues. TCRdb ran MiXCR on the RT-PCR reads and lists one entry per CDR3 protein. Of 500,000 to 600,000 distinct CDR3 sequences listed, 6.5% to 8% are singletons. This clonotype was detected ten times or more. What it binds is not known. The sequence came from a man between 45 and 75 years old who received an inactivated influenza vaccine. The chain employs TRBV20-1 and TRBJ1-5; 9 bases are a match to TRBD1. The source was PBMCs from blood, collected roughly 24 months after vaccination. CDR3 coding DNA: TGCAGTGCTAGAGTGGGTGGGACAGGGTCGTCGGGACAGCCCCAGCATTTT. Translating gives CSARVGGTGSSGQPQHF.